These 2 T cell receptor beta chains originate from one sample sequenced in a study of T cells after yellow fever vaccination. MiXCR was run by TCRdb on the 5' RACE reads, yielding one entry per CDR3 protein. The sample lists about 210,000 distinct CDR3 sequences, more than 3% occurring once. Specimen: CD4+ T cells sorted from PBMCs, collected 10 days after the yellow fever booster vaccination. Every receptor here comes from a man younger than 35 who received the YFV17D yellow fever vaccine.

The V and J genes are TRBV20-1 and TRBJ2-5; 7 nucleotides align to TRBD2. CDR1 and CDR2 from the germline V gene are DFQATT and SNEGSKA (reference sequence). V lost 4 bases, J lost 7 bases, and 6 bases stayed unmatched. CDR3 size: 12 residues. CDR3 sequence reads: CSAITSDGTQYF. The CDR3, as DNA: TGCAGTGCTATCACTAGCGACGGGACCCAGTACTTC.

This clonotype came up many times. The gene calls are TRBV7-2 and TRBJ2-7, with D possibly TRBD1 on 6 matching bases. V was cut by 3 bases and J by 3 bases, with 9 bases left in between. CDR1 is SGHTA, CDR2 FQGNSA, per germline. The CDR3 length is 13 residues. The CDR3 region has the DNA TGTGCCAGCAGCTTCCAGGGGCTCTACGAGCAGTACTTC. Its protein is CASSFQGLYEQYF. The variable domain in full, with the rest retrieved from reference TRBV7-2 and TRBJ2-7, is GAGVSQSPSNKVTEKGKDVELRCDPISGHTALYWYRQSLGQGLEFLIYFQGNSAPDKSGLPSDRFSAERTGGSVSTLTIQRTQQEDSAVYLCASSFQGLYEQYFGPGTRLTVT.